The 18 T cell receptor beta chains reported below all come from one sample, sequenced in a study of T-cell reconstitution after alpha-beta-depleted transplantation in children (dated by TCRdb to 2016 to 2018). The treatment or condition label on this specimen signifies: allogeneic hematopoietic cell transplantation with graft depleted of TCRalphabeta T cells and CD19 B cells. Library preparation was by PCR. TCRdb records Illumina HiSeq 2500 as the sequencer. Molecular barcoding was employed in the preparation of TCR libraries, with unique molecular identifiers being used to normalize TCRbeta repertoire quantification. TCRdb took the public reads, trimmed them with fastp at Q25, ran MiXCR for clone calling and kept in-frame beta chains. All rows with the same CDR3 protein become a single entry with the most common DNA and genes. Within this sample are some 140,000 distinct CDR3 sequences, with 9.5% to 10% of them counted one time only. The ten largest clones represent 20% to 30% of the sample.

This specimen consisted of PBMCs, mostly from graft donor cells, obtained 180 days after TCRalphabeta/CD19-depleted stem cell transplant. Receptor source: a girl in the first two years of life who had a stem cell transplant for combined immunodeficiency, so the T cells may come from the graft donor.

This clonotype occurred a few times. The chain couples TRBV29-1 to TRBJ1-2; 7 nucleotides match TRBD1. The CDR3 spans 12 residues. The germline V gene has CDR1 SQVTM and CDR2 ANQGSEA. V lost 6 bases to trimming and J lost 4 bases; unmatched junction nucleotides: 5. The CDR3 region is CSVDRDSYGYTF. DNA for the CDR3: TGCAGCGTAGACCGGGACAGCTATGGCTACACCTTC.

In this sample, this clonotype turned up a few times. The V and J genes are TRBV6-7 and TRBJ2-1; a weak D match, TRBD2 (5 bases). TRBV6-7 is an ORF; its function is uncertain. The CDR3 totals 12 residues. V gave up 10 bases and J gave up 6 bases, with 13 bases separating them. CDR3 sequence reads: CATAGGPNEQFF. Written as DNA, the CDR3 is TGTGCCACTGCCGGCGGGCCCAATGAGCAGTTCTTC.

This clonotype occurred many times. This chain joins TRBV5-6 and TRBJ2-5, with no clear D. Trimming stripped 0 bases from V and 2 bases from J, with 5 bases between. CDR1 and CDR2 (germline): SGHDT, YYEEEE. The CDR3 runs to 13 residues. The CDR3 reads CASSLDQQETQYF. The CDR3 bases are TGTGCCAGCAGCTTGGACCAGCAAGAGACCCAGTACTTC.

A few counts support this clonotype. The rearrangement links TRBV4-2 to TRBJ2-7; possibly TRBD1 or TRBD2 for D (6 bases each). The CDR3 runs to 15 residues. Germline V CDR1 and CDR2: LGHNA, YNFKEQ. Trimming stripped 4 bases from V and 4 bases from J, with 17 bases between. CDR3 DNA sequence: TGTGCCAGCAGCCGACTGGAGGGGGGAAGGTACGAGCAGTACTTC. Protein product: CASSRLEGGRYEQYF.

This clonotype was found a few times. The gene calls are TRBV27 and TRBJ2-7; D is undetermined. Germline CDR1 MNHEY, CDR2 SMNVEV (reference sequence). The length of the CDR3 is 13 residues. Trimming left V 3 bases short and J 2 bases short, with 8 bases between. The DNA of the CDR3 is TGTGCCAGCAGTTTCGTACCCCCCTACGAGCAGTACTTC. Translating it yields CASSFVPPYEQYF.

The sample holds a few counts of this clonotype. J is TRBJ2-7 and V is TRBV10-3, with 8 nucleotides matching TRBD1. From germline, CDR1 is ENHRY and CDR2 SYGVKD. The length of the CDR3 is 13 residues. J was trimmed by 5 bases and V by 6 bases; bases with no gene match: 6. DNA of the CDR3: TGTGCCATCAGCGCGACAGGGGACAACGAGCAGTACTTC. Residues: CAISATGDNEQYF.

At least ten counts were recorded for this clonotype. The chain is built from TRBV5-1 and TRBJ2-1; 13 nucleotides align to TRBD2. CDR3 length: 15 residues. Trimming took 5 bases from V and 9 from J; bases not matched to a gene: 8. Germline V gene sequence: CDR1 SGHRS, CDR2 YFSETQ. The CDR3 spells CASRPGTSGNAEQFF. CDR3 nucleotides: TGCGCCAGCAGGCCAGGGACTAGCGGGAATGCTGAGCAGTTCTTC.

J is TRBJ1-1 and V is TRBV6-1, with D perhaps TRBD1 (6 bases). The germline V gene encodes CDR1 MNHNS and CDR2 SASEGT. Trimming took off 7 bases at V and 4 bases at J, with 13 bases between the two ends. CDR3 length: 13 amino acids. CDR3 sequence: CASNQGLGTEAFF. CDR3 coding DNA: TGTGCCAGCAACCAGGGGCTGGGCACTGAAGCTTTCTTT.

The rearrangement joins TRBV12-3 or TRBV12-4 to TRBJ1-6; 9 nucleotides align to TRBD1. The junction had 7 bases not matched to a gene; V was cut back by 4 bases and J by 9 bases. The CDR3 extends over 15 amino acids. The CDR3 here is CASSSGQGFGSPLHF. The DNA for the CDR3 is TGTGCCAGCAGTTCAGGACAGGGGTTTGGTTCACCCCTCCACTTT.

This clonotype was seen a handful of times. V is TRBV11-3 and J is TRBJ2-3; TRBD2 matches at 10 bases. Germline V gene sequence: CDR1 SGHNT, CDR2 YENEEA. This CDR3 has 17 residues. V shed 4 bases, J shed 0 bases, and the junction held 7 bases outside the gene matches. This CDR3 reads CASSSGTSASSTDTQYF. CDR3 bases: TGTGCCAGCAGCTCCGGGACTAGCGCTTCTAGCACAGATACGCAGTATTTT.

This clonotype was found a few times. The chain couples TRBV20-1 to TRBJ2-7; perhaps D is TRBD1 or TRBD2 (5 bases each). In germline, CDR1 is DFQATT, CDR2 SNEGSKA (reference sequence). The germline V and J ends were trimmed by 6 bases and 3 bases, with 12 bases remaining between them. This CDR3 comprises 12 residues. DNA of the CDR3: TGCAGTGCCCTCCGGGGCTTCTACGAGCAGTACTTC. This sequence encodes CSALRGFYEQYF.

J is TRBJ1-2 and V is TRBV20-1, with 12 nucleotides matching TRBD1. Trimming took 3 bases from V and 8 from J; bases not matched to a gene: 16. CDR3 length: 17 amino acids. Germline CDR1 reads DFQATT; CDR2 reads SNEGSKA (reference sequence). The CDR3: CSARWVPGQGAKGGYTF. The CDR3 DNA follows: TGCAGTGCTAGGTGGGTCCCGGGACAGGGGGCAAAGGGAGGCTACACCTTC.

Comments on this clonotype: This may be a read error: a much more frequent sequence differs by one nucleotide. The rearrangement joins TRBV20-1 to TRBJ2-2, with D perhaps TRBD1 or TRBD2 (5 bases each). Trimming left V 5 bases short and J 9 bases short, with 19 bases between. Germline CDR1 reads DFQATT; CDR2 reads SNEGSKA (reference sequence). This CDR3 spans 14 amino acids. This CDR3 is CSARSGKGTWELFF. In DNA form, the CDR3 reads TGCAGTGCTCGGTCGGGGAAGGGGACCTGGGAGCTGTTTTTT.

CDR3 region: CASSFGWNQPQHF. DNA of the CDR3: TGTGCCAGCAGCTTTGGGTGGAATCAGCCCCAGCATTTT. The chain is built from TRBV7-9 and TRBJ1-5; D unclear. Germline V gene lookup returns CDR1 SEHNR and CDR2 FQNEAQ (reference sequence). V lost 3 bases and J 4 bases, leaving 7 bases between the germline ends. The CDR3 sequence is 13 residues long. Using reference TRBV7-9 and TRBJ1-5 for the parts outside the CDR3, the full variable domain is DTGVSQNPRHKITKRGQNVTFRCDPISEHNRLYWYRQTLGQGPEFLTYFQNEAQLEKSRLLSDRFSAERPKGSFSTLEIQRTEQGDSAMYLCASSFGWNQPQHFGDGTRLSIL.

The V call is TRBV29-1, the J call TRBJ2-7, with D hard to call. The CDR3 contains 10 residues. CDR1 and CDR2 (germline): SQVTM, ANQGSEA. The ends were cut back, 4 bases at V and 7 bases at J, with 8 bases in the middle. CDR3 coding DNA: TGCAGCGTTGTCCCCTGGGAGCAGTACTTC. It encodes CSVVPWEQYF.

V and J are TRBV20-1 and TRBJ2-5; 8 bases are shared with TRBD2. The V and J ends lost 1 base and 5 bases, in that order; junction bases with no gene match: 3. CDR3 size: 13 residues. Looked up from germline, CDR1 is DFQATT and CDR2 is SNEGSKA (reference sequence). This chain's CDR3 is CSARGPGGETQYF. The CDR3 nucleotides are TGCAGTGCTAGAGGTCCGGGGGGGGAGACCCAGTACTTC.

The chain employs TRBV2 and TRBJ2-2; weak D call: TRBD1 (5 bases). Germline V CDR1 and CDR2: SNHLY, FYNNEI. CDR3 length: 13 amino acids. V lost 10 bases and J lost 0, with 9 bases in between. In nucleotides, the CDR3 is TGTGCCACCGCAGGGCCGAACACCGGGGAGCTGTTTTTT. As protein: CATAGPNTGELFF.

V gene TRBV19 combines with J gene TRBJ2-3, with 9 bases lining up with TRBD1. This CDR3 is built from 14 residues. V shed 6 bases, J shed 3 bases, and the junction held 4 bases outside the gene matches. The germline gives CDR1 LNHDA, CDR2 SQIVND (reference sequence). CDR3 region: CASRQGAWTDTQYF. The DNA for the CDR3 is TGTGCCAGTAGACAGGGGGCTTGGACAGATACGCAGTATTTT.